A selection of T cell receptor beta chains follows, all from one sample in a study of blood T cell repertoires in COVID-19. The protocol was immunoSEQ multiplex PCR, while the TCRdb copy is restricted to in-frame clones and leaves out a portion. The data hold fewer than 55,000 clones, with 65% to 85% observed a single time. Sequencing was carried out using peripheral blood. These receptors all come from a woman of 80 years or more with COVID-19, enrolled during active disease. CDR3s include the opening cysteine and the closing phenylalanine or tryptophan. D genes are given only for firm matches. Size is stated for part of the rows, as once, few or many counts, or as a class when the clone is expanded.

v_gene	abundance	j_gene	d_gene	len	CDR3aa	CDR3nt
TRBV5-1	NA	TRBJ1-4	NA	16	CASSLTPSISGEKLFF	TGCGCCAGCAGCTTGACCCCCTCTATAAGCGGTGAAAAACTGTTTTTT
TRBV7-9	NA	TRBJ1-5	NA	13	CASSSTENQPQHF	TGTGCCAGCAGCTCTACAGAAAATCAGCCCCAGCATTTT
TRBV28	NA	TRBJ1-6	NA	14	CASSFYSYNSPLHF	TGTGCCAGCAGTTTCTACAGCTATAATTCACCCCTCCACTTT
TRBV10-3	NA	TRBJ2-6	TRBD1	17	CAIKGGTGESGANVLTF	TGTGCCATCAAAGGCGGGACAGGGGAATCTGGGGCCAACGTCCTGACTTTC
TRBV7-9	NA	TRBJ2-2	NA	16	CASSLAGTVNTGELFF	TGTGCCAGCAGCTTAGCTGGGACTGTGAACACCGGGGAGCTGTTTTTT
TRBV4-1	NA	TRBJ2-3	NA	17	CASSQEGLETFTDTQYF	TGCGCCAGCAGCCAAGAAGGACTGGAGACCTTCACAGATACGCAGTATTTT
TRBV3-1/TRBV3-2	few	TRBJ1-1	NA	15	CASSQGGFTNTEAFF	TGTGCCAGCAGCCAAGGAGGATTTACTAACACTGAAGCTTTCTTT
TRBV19	NA	TRBJ2-7	TRBD2	15	CASMGTSGSSYEQYF	TGTGCCAGTATGGGGACTAGCGGGAGCTCCTACGAGCAGTACTTC
TRBV30	NA	TRBJ1-4	NA	14	CAWKGGSTNEKLFF	TGTGCCTGGAAGGGTGGGAGTACTAATGAAAAACTGTTTTTT
TRBV27	NA	TRBJ1-5	TRBD1	15	CASSSTGVGNQPQHF	TGTGCCAGCAGTTCCACAGGGGTCGGCAATCAGCCCCAGCATTTT
TRBV28	NA	TRBJ2-4	NA	15	CASTSGSLAKNIQYF	TGTGCCAGCACCTCCGGTAGTCTAGCCAAAAACATTCAGTACTTC
TRBV12-5	NA	TRBJ1-1	TRBD1	17	CASGLGNPGTGGTEAFF	TGTGCTAGTGGTTTGGGCAACCCCGGGACAGGGGGCACTGAAGCTTTCTTT
TRBV2	NA	TRBJ1-1	NA	13	CAIRTEMNTEAFF	TGTGCCATCCGGACAGAGATGAACACTGAAGCTTTCTTT
TRBV13	once	TRBJ2-2	TRBD2	18	CASSRTRGLAANTGELFF	TGTGCCAGCAGTAGGACCAGGGGACTAGCGGCGAACACCGGGGAGCTGTTTTTT
TRBV7-9	NA	TRBJ2-5	NA	15	CASSLVGGAGETQYF	TGTGCCAGCAGCTTAGTCGGGGGAGCTGGGGAGACCCAGTACTTC
TRBV29-1	NA	TRBJ2-7	NA	13	CSAYGTPAYEQYF	TGCAGCGCCTACGGGACACCTGCCTACGAGCAGTACTTC
TRBV3-1/TRBV3-2	NA	TRBJ2-3	TRBD2	15	CASSQGGGRTDTQYF	TGTGCCAGCAGCCAAGGGGGGGGACGCACAGATACGCAGTATTTT
TRBV5-1	NA	TRBJ1-1	NA	14	CASSFRGFVTEAFF	TGCGCCAGCAGCTTTAGGGGTTTCGTCACTGAAGCTTTCTTT
TRBV5-6	NA	TRBJ2-7	TRBD2	15	CASSLWASGRSEQYF	TGTGCCAGCAGCTTGTGGGCTAGCGGGAGGTCCGAGCAGTACTTC
TRBV7-2	NA	TRBJ2-7	NA	13	CASSQRDRYEQYF	TGTGCCAGCAGCCAGAGGGATAGATACGAGCAGTACTTC
TRBV7-3	NA	TRBJ1-1	TRBD1	16	CASSQRTGTGNTEAFF	TGTGCCAGCAGCCAGCGGACAGGGACGGGGAACACTGAAGCTTTCTTT
TRBV24-1	few	TRBJ1-2	NA	12	CATSDPNYGYTF	TGTGCCACCAGTGACCCAAACTATGGCTACACCTTC
TRBV19	once	TRBJ2-2	NA	15	CASREEGQITGELFF	TGTGCCAGTAGAGAGGAGGGGCAGATAACCGGGGAGCTGTTTTTT
TRBV10-3	NA	TRBJ1-5	NA	16	CAISESGGESNQPQHF	TGTGCCATCAGTGAGTCGGGAGGAGAAAGCAATCAGCCCCAGCATTTT
TRBV9	few	TRBJ2-7	NA	15	CASSPPGVKSYEQYF	TGTGCCAGCAGCCCCCCCGGGGTGAAATCCTACGAGCAGTACTTC
TRBV2	NA	TRBJ2-3	TRBD2	16	CASRRGTSGGTDTQYF	TGTGCCAGCAGGCGCGGGACTAGCGGAGGCACAGATACGCAGTATTTT
TRBV27	NA	TRBJ2-3	TRBD2	14	CASSTGTSGNTQYF	TGTGCCAGCAGTACCGGGACTAGCGGAAATACGCAGTATTTT
TRBV3-1/TRBV3-2	NA	TRBJ1-2	TRBD1	12	CASTKTGVGYTF	TGTGCCAGCACCAAAACAGGGGTCGGCTACACCTTC
TRBV5-5	NA	TRBJ2-6	NA	16	CASSFRLSSGANVLTF	TGTGCCAGCAGCTTTCGTCTGAGTTCTGGGGCCAACGTCCTGACTTTC
TRBV5-1	NA	TRBJ2-1	NA	13	CASSLDSINEQFF	TGCGCCAGCAGCTTGGATAGCATCAATGAGCAGTTCTTC
TRBV7-9	NA	TRBJ1-5	NA	14	CASSEQSSNQPQHF	TGTGCCAGCAGCGAACAGAGTAGCAATCAGCCCCAGCATTTT
TRBV11-3	once	TRBJ2-1	NA	15	CASSPDRTSYNEQFF	TGTGCCAGCAGCCCTGACAGGACCTCATACAATGAGCAGTTCTTC
TRBV10-1	NA	TRBJ2-3	TRBD2	17	CASSGASGLRNTDTQYF	TGCGCCAGCAGTGGAGCTAGCGGTCTCCGAAACACAGATACGCAGTATTTT
TRBV15	NA	TRBJ2-1	NA	13	CATSRRQHVEQFF	TGTGCCACCAGCCGAAGACAACACGTTGAGCAGTTCTTC
TRBV2	NA	TRBJ2-1	TRBD1	15	CASSEEQGAYNEQFF	TGTGCCAGCAGTGAAGAGCAGGGGGCATACAATGAGCAGTTCTTC
TRBV3-1/TRBV3-2	NA	TRBJ1-1	NA	14	CASSQDAGWSEAFF	TGTGCCAGCAGCCAAGATGCAGGGTGGTCTGAAGCTTTCTTT
TRBV5-1	NA	TRBJ2-3	TRBD2	16	CASSATGTRSTDTQYF	TGCGCCAGCAGCGCCACCGGGACTAGGAGCACAGATACGCAGTATTTT